Listed below are T cell receptor beta chains from one sample, sequenced in a study of T cells after yellow fever vaccination. TCRdb re-derived calls from the 5' RACE reads in MiXCR, one entry per CDR3 protein. Of approximately 350,000 distinct CDR3 sequences detected, 11% appear once; the ten largest clones hold 15% to 20%. This material consisted of PBMCs, taken on the day of the first yellow fever vaccination. The receptors were gathered from a young man who received the YFV17D yellow fever vaccine. CDR3s include the opening cysteine and the closing phenylalanine or tryptophan. Each record gives: CDR3 DNA, CDR3 protein, D gene, V gene, CDR3 length, J gene, clone size. D genes are given only for firm matches. Not every row has a clone size; where given, it reads once, few, many or a size class.

CDR3 DNA: TGTGCCAGCAGCACTCCGGGGAAAAGCTACGAGCAGTACTTC
CDR3 protein: CASSTPGKSYEQYF
D gene: NA
V gene: TRBV7-2
CDR3 length: 14
J gene: TRBJ2-7
clone size: few

CDR3 DNA: TGTGCCAGCAGCGTATGGGACAGGACCCTCACAGATACGCAGTATTTT
CDR3 protein: CASSVWDRTLTDTQYF
D gene: TRBD1
V gene: TRBV9
CDR3 length: 16
J gene: TRBJ2-3
clone size: few

CDR3 DNA: TGTGCCAGCAGCCCAAGACAGTTCTATGGCTACACCTTC
CDR3 protein: CASSPRQFYGYTF
D gene: NA
V gene: TRBV3-1
CDR3 length: 13
J gene: TRBJ1-2
clone size: NA

CDR3 DNA: TGTGCCAGCAGTTCTGATACGCAGTATTTT
CDR3 protein: CASSSDTQYF
D gene: NA
V gene: TRBV12-3/TRBV12-4
CDR3 length: 10
J gene: TRBJ2-3
clone size: many

CDR3 DNA: TGCGCCAGCAGCTCGGGGGTATACAATGAGCAGTTCTTC
CDR3 protein: CASSSGVYNEQFF
D gene: NA
V gene: TRBV5-1
CDR3 length: 13
J gene: TRBJ2-1
clone size: NA

CDR3 DNA: TGTGCCAGTAGCCCAATCTCTAGCACAGATACGCAGTATTTT
CDR3 protein: CASSPISSTDTQYF
D gene: NA
V gene: TRBV19
CDR3 length: 14
J gene: TRBJ2-3
clone size: few

CDR3 DNA: TGTGCCAGCACAGGCAGAAGGGGCGCCTACGAGCAGTACTTC
CDR3 protein: CASTGRRGAYEQYF
D gene: NA
V gene: TRBV12-3/TRBV12-4
CDR3 length: 14
J gene: TRBJ2-7
clone size: many

CDR3 DNA: TGTGCCAGCAGTCCCTCAACTAGCGGGGGGAACGAGCAGTACTTC
CDR3 protein: CASSPSTSGGNEQYF
D gene: TRBD2
V gene: TRBV7-2
CDR3 length: 15
J gene: TRBJ2-7
clone size: few

CDR3 DNA: TGTGCCAGCAGATATAGCGGGGGGGCCAAGCACACGCAGTATTTT
CDR3 protein: CASRYSGGAKHTQYF
D gene: TRBD2
V gene: TRBV12-3/TRBV12-4
CDR3 length: 15
J gene: TRBJ2-3
clone size: NA

CDR3 DNA: TGCGCCAGCAGCCGACTACCCACAGATACGCAGTATTTT
CDR3 protein: CASSRLPTDTQYF
D gene: NA
V gene: TRBV5-1
CDR3 length: 13
J gene: TRBJ2-3
clone size: many

CDR3 DNA: TGTGCCAGCAGCTACTTAGCGGGGGGGCTTGTCACCGGGGAGCTGTTTTTT
CDR3 protein: CASSYLAGGLVTGELFF
D gene: TRBD2
V gene: TRBV7-3
CDR3 length: 17
J gene: TRBJ2-2
clone size: NA

CDR3 DNA: TGTGCCAGCAGCCCTGGACCTCCTTCCCATGGCTACACCTTC
CDR3 protein: CASSPGPPSHGYTF
D gene: NA
V gene: TRBV7-2
CDR3 length: 14
J gene: TRBJ1-2
clone size: few

CDR3 DNA: TGTGCCATCAGTGAGTCGATGGACAGGGTCGTCCACACTGAAGCTTTCTTT
CDR3 protein: CAISESMDRVVHTEAFF
D gene: TRBD1
V gene: TRBV10-3
CDR3 length: 17
J gene: TRBJ1-1
clone size: few

CDR3 DNA: TGCAGTGCAAAACCTAGGTGGGGGTATAGCAATCAGCCCCAGCATTTT
CDR3 protein: CSAKPRWGYSNQPQHF
D gene: NA
V gene: TRBV20-1
CDR3 length: 16
J gene: TRBJ1-5
clone size: NA